Below, one TCR beta chain is given with its context. This sample stems from a study of PD-L1 blockade in urothelial cancer. Profiling relied on immunoSEQ multiplex PCR, and the TCRdb table lists in-frame clones only, not all of them. Altogether about 120,000 clones are present, approximately 90% being singletons, with the ten largest covering 1.5% to 2%. Regarding time point: peripheral blood 6 weeks after treatment start. The length of the CDR3 is 15 residues. Germline V gene data show CDR1 as GTSNPN and CDR2 as SVGIG (reference sequence). V shed 0 bases and J 10 bases; nucleotides not matched to a gene: 10.

This rearrangement joins TRBV30 to TRBJ2-1, with 9 bases identical to TRBD2. This receptor was obtained from a man aged 55 to 70 with urothelial cancer. Specimen: PBMCs, collected around atezolizumab (anti-PD-L1) treatment. CDR3 in DNA: TGTGCCTGGAGTGTACCGGGCGGGAGGGCCGGGGAGCAGTTCTTC. Translating it yields CAWSVPGGRAGEQFF.